These T cell receptor beta chains were read from a single sample in a study of OX40 agonist ivuxolimab in advanced cancers. Libraries were prepared by immunoSEQ multiplex PCR; TCRdb keeps only in-frame clonotypes and omits some of them. Found here are tens of thousands of clones, approximately 90% of them singletons; the top ten hold 7.4%. The starting material was CD4+ or CD8+ T cells sorted from blood, obtained in a trial of the OX40 agonist ivuxolimab. The receptors shown here come from an adult with an advanced solid tumor such as melanoma, head and neck, liver or kidney cancer. Both conserved end residues are part of each CDR3. D genes are given only for firm matches. Not all rows give a size; the values are once, few, many and, for expanded clones, a class.

CDR3 protein | CDR3 DNA | V gene | D gene | clone size | J gene
CASSLGSGGQETQYF | TGTGCCAGCAGCTTAGGTAGCGGAGGCCAAGAGACCCAGTACTTC | TRBV7-9 | . | . | TRBJ2-5
CASSANRGLNEQYF | TGTGCCAGCAGCGCGAACAGGGGGCTCAACGAGCAGTACTTC | TRBV11-2 | TRBD1 | . | TRBJ2-7
CASREQGQGNIQYF | TGTGCCAGCAGGGAACAGGGGCAAGGGAACATTCAGTACTTC | TRBV2 | TRBD1 | . | TRBJ2-4
CAIRGAGGPEFF | TGTGCCATCAGGGGAGCGGGAGGGCCTGAGTTCTTC | TRBV10-3 | TRBD2 | . | TRBJ2-1
CASSSLPGQMNTEAFF | TGCGCCAGCAGCTCTTTACCGGGACAGATGAACACTGAAGCTTTCTTT | TRBV5-1 | TRBD1 | . | TRBJ1-1
CASSPGGGDTDTQYF | TGTGCCAGCAGCCCAGGGGGGGGAGACACAGATACGCAGTATTTT | TRBV7-6 | . | . | TRBJ2-3
CASSQDISYEQYF | TGTGCCAGCAGCCAGGACATCTCCTACGAGCAGTACTTC | TRBV7-9 | . | . | TRBJ2-7
CASSLTSGTSYEQYF | TGTGCCAGCAGCTTGACTAGCGGGACTTCCTACGAGCAGTACTTC | TRBV9 | TRBD2 | . | TRBJ2-7
CASSLMWGPIRTYGYTF | TGTGCCAGCAGCTTGATGTGGGGGCCGATCCGGACCTATGGCTACACCTTC | TRBV7-3 | . | . | TRBJ1-2
CASSLWALIDQETQYF | TGTGCCAGCAGCTTGTGGGCCCTCATCGATCAAGAGACCCAGTACTTC | TRBV5-6 | . | . | TRBJ2-5
CASSYSPRGFEYGYTF | TGTGCCAGCAGTTACTCCCCCCGGGGGTTTGAGTATGGCTACACCTTC | TRBV6-5 | . | . | TRBJ1-2
CASSAPDRYEQYF | TGTGCCAGCAGCGCTCCTGACAGATACGAGCAGTACTTC | TRBV9 | . | . | TRBJ2-7
CASLTGGATDYYEQYF | TGTGCCAGCTTAACAGGGGGGGCCACAGACTACTACGAGCAGTACTTC | TRBV28 | . | . | TRBJ2-7
CASSLTVKETQYF | TGTGCCAGCAGCTTAACAGTAAAAGAGACCCAGTACTTC | TRBV7-3 | . | . | TRBJ2-5
CAWTKLRNTDTQYF | TGTGCCTGGACCAAGCTCCGGAACACAGATACGCAGTATTTT | TRBV30 | . | . | TRBJ2-3
CASSAQGKQYF | TGTGCCAGCAGCGCCCAGGGGAAACAGTACTTC | TRBV7-8 | . | . | TRBJ2-7
CASSRSDSYEQYF | TGTGCCAGTAGTAGGTCAGATTCCTACGAGCAGTACTTC | TRBV19 | . | once | TRBJ2-7
CASSMGARGGPQHF | TGTGCCAGTAGTATGGGGGCAAGAGGTGGGCCCCAGCATTTT | TRBV19 | . | . | TRBJ1-5
CARSLVSGRGNEQFF | TGTGCCAGAAGCTTGGTGAGCGGTCGAGGCAATGAGCAGTTCTTC | TRBV5-3 | . | . | TRBJ2-1
CASSYAGGPQHF | TGTGCCAGCAGTTACGCCGGTGGGCCCCAGCATTTT | TRBV6-5 | . | . | TRBJ1-5
CASSPALATWNEQFF | TGTGCCAGCTCACCCGCCCTAGCGACTTGGAATGAGCAGTTCTTC | TRBV18 | . | once | TRBJ2-1
CASSPGTGPTEAFF | TGTGCCAGCAGCCCCGGGACAGGGCCCACTGAAGCTTTCTTT | TRBV5-3 | TRBD1 | . | TRBJ1-1
CASSQEETSGRAHEQYF | TGCGCCAGCAGCCAAGAAGAGACTAGCGGGAGGGCCCACGAGCAGTACTTC | TRBV4-1 | TRBD2 | once | TRBJ2-7
CASSPSVTQAVYF | TGTGCCAGCAGCCCCAGTGTTACGCAGGCTGTTTACTTC | TRBV13 | . | . | TRBJ2-7
CASSPRDPATNEKLFF | TGTGCCAGCTCACCACGGGACCCTGCAACTAATGAAAAACTGTTTTTT | TRBV18 | . | once | TRBJ1-4
CASSSPRAPSRAYEQYF | TGTGCCAGCAGTTCCCCTAGGGCCCCCTCTAGGGCCTACGAGCAGTACTTC | TRBV28 | . | . | TRBJ2-7
CASSLEGQNYGYTF | TGTGCCAGCAGTTTAGAGGGGCAGAACTATGGCTACACCTTC | TRBV28 | . | . | TRBJ1-2
CASGVRDRGYEQYF | TGCGCCAGCGGCGTCCGGGACAGGGGCTACGAGCAGTACTTC | TRBV5-1 | TRBD1 | once | TRBJ2-7
CASGWGQSYEQYF | TGTGCTAGTGGTTGGGGACAGTCATACGAGCAGTACTTC | TRBV12-5 | TRBD1 | once | TRBJ2-7